The 10 T cell receptor beta chains presented below share a single source sample, sequenced in a study of cytomegalovirus exposure and HLA in healthy donors. PCR involved 60 Vbeta and 13 Jbeta primers. This table comes from immunoSEQ multiplex PCR, and its TCRdb copy is limited to in-frame clones, with some not included. In the table there are 120,000 to 150,000 clones, approximately 80% of which are singletons. The sequenced material came from PBMCs. These receptors all come from a man aged 40-50 years in good health and CMV-seropositive.

In DNA form, the CDR3 reads TGTGCCAGCAGCGTTGGTGCAGGGGGCGTCACTGGGGCCAACGTCCTGACTTTC. Protein: CASSVGAGGVTGANVLTF. The V gene is TRBV9, the J gene TRBJ2-6; 8 bases agree with TRBD1. The V segment lost 2 bases and the J segment 2 bases; nucleotides outside the gene matches: 9. This CDR3 comprises 18 residues. The germline V gene has CDR1 SGDLS and CDR2 YYNGEE.

The V and J genes are TRBV2 and TRBJ2-2, with 7 bases matching TRBD2. CDR3 length: 13 residues. Losses at the gene ends were 8 bases for V and 7 bases for J; bases not matched to a gene: 7. Germline CDR1 reads SNHLY; CDR2 reads FYNNEI. This chain's CDR3 is CASGGSRIGELFF. CDR3 in DNA: TGTGCCAGCGGCGGGAGTAGAATCGGGGAGCTGTTTTTT. The full variable domain, with the rest looked up from reference TRBV2 and TRBJ2-2, is EPEVTQTPSHQVTQMGQEVILRCVPISNHLYFYWYRQILGQKVEFLVSFYNNEISEKSEIFDDQFSVERPDGSNFTLKIRSTKLEDSAMYFCASGGSRIGELFFGEGSRLTVL.

This chain uses TRBV4-1 with TRBJ1-1; D remains ambiguous. Germline CDR1 and CDR2: MGHRA and YSYEKL. Trimming cost V 1 base and J 3 bases, with 12 bases left between them. There are 15 residues in the CDR3. CDR3 in amino acids: CASSQGGEGYTEAFF. CDR3 DNA sequence: TGCGCCAGCAGCCAAGGGGGAGAAGGGTACACTGAAGCTTTCTTT.

This clone was seen only once. V is TRBV6-5 and J is TRBJ1-5; 7 bases are shared with TRBD1. Per germline, CDR1 MNHEY and CDR2 SVGAGI. The V segment lost 6 bases and the J segment 6 bases; nucleotides outside the gene matches: 2. The CDR3 consists of 12 residues. The CDR3 DNA reads TGTGCCAGCAGCCGACAGGGTCAGCCCCAGCATTTT. It specifies CASSRQGQPQHF.

J is TRBJ1-5 and V is TRBV9; the D gene is possibly TRBD1 (5 bases). Between the trimmed V and J ends, which lost 6 bases and 3 bases, there was a span of 10 bases. The CDR3 extends over 13 amino acids. Germline V gene data show CDR1 as SGDLS and CDR2 as YYNGEE. The CDR3 loop is CASNRGDNQPQHF. The CDR3, as DNA: TGTGCCAGCAACCGGGGGGACAATCAGCCCCAGCATTTT.

The rearrangement uses TRBV2 and TRBJ2-1; weak D call: TRBD2 (6 bases). Germline values: CDR1 SNHLY, CDR2 FYNNEI. V lost 1 base, J lost 2 bases, and 15 bases lay in between. The CDR3 runs 17 residues. The CDR3 sequence is CASSEVLGLTTYNEQFF. In nucleotides, the CDR3 is TGTGCCAGCAGTGAAGTATTGGGACTGACTACCTACAATGAGCAGTTCTTC.

The CDR3 region is CASSLGRGGQGKQYF. The CDR3 DNA follows: TGTGCCAGCAGCTTAGGGCGGGGGGGGCAGGGGAAGCAGTACTTC. The chain combines TRBV7-2 with TRBJ2-7; TRBD2 matches 9 bases. The CDR3 loop spans 15 amino acids. Germline-derived CDR1 and CDR2 are SGHTA and FQGNSA. J was trimmed by 8 bases and V by 1 base; bases with no gene match: 9.

The chain employs TRBV28 and TRBJ2-7; the match to TRBD1 covers 9 bases. Germline assignment: CDR1 MDHEN and CDR2 SYDVKM. This CDR3 spans 13 amino acids. The V gene end was trimmed by 4 bases and the J gene end by 4 bases; junction bases not matched to a gene: 2. The CDR3 DNA reads TGTGCCAGCAGTTCGGGACAGGGTTACGAGCAGTACTTC. Translated, it gives CASSSGQGYEQYF.

The rearrangement uses TRBV6-1 and TRBJ1-2; 7 bases are a match to TRBD1. Looked up from germline, CDR1 is MNHNS and CDR2 is SASEGT. V trimming: 5 bases; J trimming: 4 bases; junction bases outside the gene matches: 7. The CDR3 is 14 amino acids. The CDR3 DNA is TGTGCCAGCAGTTCAGGGGGGCGGATCTATGGCTACACCTTC. Protein product: CASSSGGRIYGYTF.

The chain uses TRBV18 and TRBJ2-5; 10 bases align to TRBD1. Per germline, CDR1 KGHSH and CDR2 LQKENI. The CDR3 loop spans 16 amino acids. The V gene end was trimmed by 3 bases and the J gene end by 5 bases; junction bases not matched to a gene: 9. The CDR3 DNA is TGTGCCAGCTCACCCCCACGGACAGGGGGGTTTGAGACCCAGTACTTC. It specifies CASSPPRTGGFETQYF.